Each of the 14 T cell receptor beta chains below was sequenced from the same sample in a study of blood T cells in healthy people across ages. Primed by a sample-barcoded 5' primer and a J-beta primer mix, a second PCR proceeded for about 6 to 11 cycles. TCRdb re-derived calls from the 5' RACE reads in MiXCR, one entry per CDR3 protein. This table has roughly 900,000 distinct CDR3 sequences, roughly 48% appearing once. What was sequenced was blood. The receptor source for this set is a man aged 25-40 years in good health.

In its sample, this clonotype was seen many times. The chain links TRBV20-1 to TRBJ2-4, with a weak D call TRBD1 (7 bases). The CDR3 covers 15 residues. V dropped 3 bases and J dropped 3 bases, with 15 bases sitting between them. CDR1 is DFQATT, CDR2 SNEGSKA, per germline (reference sequence). As DNA, the CDR3 is TGCAGTGCTAGTCATGCGGGACAGCTCAAAAACATTCAGTACTTC. Translated: CSASHAGQLKNIQYF.

CDR3 sequence (DNA): TGCGCCAGCAGCCAAGACCCGACTTCTAGCGGGGGCTTGTATTTT. It yields the protein CASSQDPTSSGGLYF. The gene calls are TRBV4-3 and TRBJ2-3, with TRBD2 identical over 10 bases. This CDR3 contains 15 residues. The V segment lost 0 bases and the J segment 14 bases; nucleotides outside the gene matches: 11. The germline V gene has CDR1 LGHNA and CDR2 YSLEER.

The V gene is TRBV29-1, the J gene TRBJ1-2, with D unclear. The CDR3 spans 14 residues. The germline V and J ends were trimmed by 0 bases and 7 bases, with 15 bases remaining between them. The V gene's germline CDR1 is SQVTM and CDR2 ANQGSEA. The CDR3, as DNA: TGCAGCGTTGAAGACACTCTCATCCCTATTGGCTACACCTTC. Amino acids: CSVEDTLIPIGYTF. Full variable domain (outside the CDR3, taken from reference TRBV29-1 and TRBJ1-2): SAVISQKPSRDICQRGTSLTIQCQVDSQVTMMFWYRQQPGQSLTLIATANQGSEATYESGFVIDKFPISRPNLTFSTLTVSNMSPEDSSIYLCSVEDTLIPIGYTFGSGTRLTVV.

This chain joins TRBV27 and TRBJ2-1; weak D call: TRBD2 (6 bases). V lost 4 bases and J lost 5, with 12 bases in between. Germline values: CDR1 MNHEY, CDR2 SMNVEV (reference sequence). CDR3 size: 14 residues. CDR3 protein: CASSWEVSNNEQFF. DNA of the CDR3: TGTGCCAGCAGTTGGGAGGTATCAAACAATGAGCAGTTCTTC.

The V call is TRBV6-1, the J call TRBJ2-3; D gene ambiguous. The CDR3 totals 16 residues. Germline V lookup: CDR1 MNHNS, CDR2 SASEGT. Between the trimmed V and J ends, which lost 2 bases and 1 base, there was a span of 13 bases. CDR3 sequence reads: CASSETADPRTDTQYF. CDR3 DNA sequence: TGTGCCAGCAGTGAAACCGCGGACCCCCGCACAGATACGCAGTATTTT.

CDR3 sequence: CSVVKQGNYGYTF. In DNA, the CDR3 is TGCAGCGTCGTAAAACAGGGGAACTATGGCTACACCTTC. The rearrangement links TRBV29-1 to TRBJ1-2, with 7 bases identical to TRBD1. V lost 6 bases and J lost 2; bases outside the gene matches: 6. This CDR3 is 13 amino acids long. Germline V gives CDR1 SQVTM, CDR2 ANQGSEA.

This clonotype was seen just once. This chain's CDR3 is CASSVRDKQPQHF. CDR3 DNA sequence: TGTGCCAGCAGCGTTAGGGACAAGCAGCCCCAGCATTTT. The chain uses TRBV7-2 and TRBJ1-5, with D maybe TRBD1 (6 bases). The V end was cut by 5 bases, the J end by 7 bases, with 12 bases between. Germline CDR1 reads SGHTA; CDR2 reads FQGNSA. The CDR3 extends over 13 amino acids.

This clonotype has a handful of counts. The chain has TRBV7-2 and TRBJ2-1; TRBD1 or TRBD2 may be the D gene (5 bases each). The CDR3 has 13 residues. Trimming cost V 4 bases and J 7 bases, with 11 bases left between them. Germline CDR1 and CDR2: SGHTA and FQGNSA. CDR3 region: CASSSGTPNEQFF. CDR3 nucleotides: TGTGCCAGCAGCTCCGGGACCCCGAATGAGCAGTTCTTC.

The chain combines TRBV29-1 with TRBJ2-1; D is uncertain. V lost 1 base and J 4 bases, leaving 17 bases between the germline ends. The germline V gene encodes CDR1 SQVTM and CDR2 ANQGSEA. The CDR3 is made up of 16 amino acids. CDR3 sequence: CSVEGSTAPEYNEQFF. In DNA, the CDR3 is TGCAGCGTTGAAGGATCGACCGCCCCAGAATACAATGAGCAGTTCTTC.

Concerning this clonotype: Sequence at one end of the junction differs from germline and may be a read error. The chain couples TRBV7-2 to TRBJ2-1; TRBD1 might be the D (6 bases). The CDR3 has 15 amino acids. Germline lookup yields CDR1 SGHTA and CDR2 FQGNSA. CDR3 nucleotide sequence: TGTGCCAGCAGCGACCGGGACATATCCTTCAATGAGCAGTTCTTC. The encoded protein is CASSDRDISFNEQFF.

V gene TRBV11-2 combines with J gene TRBJ2-1; TRBD2 aligns across 12 bases. CDR1 and CDR2 (germline): SGHAT, FQNNGV. The CDR3 extends over 16 amino acids. Trimming at V came to 5 bases and at J to 6 bases, leaving 8 bases not matched to a gene. Written as DNA, the CDR3 is TGTGCCAGCAGCGCAGGCGGACTAGCGGGGACCAATGAGCAGTTCTTC. Encoded protein: CASSAGGLAGTNEQFF.

This chain uses TRBV6-6 with TRBJ2-1; TRBD1 or TRBD2 may be the D gene (5 bases each). The J call is doubtful: the DNA matches TRBJ2-7 better. Per the germline V gene, CDR1 is MNHNY and CDR2 is SVGAGI (reference sequence). This CDR3 region has 15 residues. The CDR3 loop reads CASSRDGPNYNEQYF. The CDR3 nucleotides are TGTGCCAGCAGCCGGGACGGACCTAACTACAATGAGCAGTACTTC.

The genes are TRBV11-2 and TRBJ2-5; D call uncertain. The CDR3 length is 14 residues. In germline, CDR1 is SGHAT, CDR2 FQNNGV. Trimming left V 0 bases short and J 2 bases short, with 7 bases between. The chain's CDR3 is CASSLDWAQETQYF. CDR3 DNA: TGTGCCAGCAGCTTAGACTGGGCACAAGAGACCCAGTACTTC.

The V gene is TRBV6-2 or TRBV6-3, the J gene TRBJ2-2; D is possibly TRBD2 (5 bases). Germline loops: CDR1 MNHEY, CDR2 SVGEGT. The CDR3 totals 15 residues. Trimming took 5 bases from V and 0 from J, leaving 10 bases between them. The CDR3 coding sequence is TGTGCCAGCAGTCTACTAGGATCGAACACCGGGGAGCTGTTTTTT. This sequence encodes CASSLLGSNTGELFF.